One and the same sample provided the 19 T cell receptor beta chains below, sequenced in a study of neoadjuvant nivolumab and ipilimumab in lung cancer. Clones were sequenced by immunoSEQ multiplex PCR, and TCRdb holds only the in-frame ones, with some missing. The table records around 5,000 clones, around 79% of them present only once. This material consisted of tumor tissue, taken after neoadjuvant nivolumab, alone or with ipilimumab, at or shortly before surgery. These receptors came from an adult with non-small cell lung cancer.

This clone appeared a single time. The chain joins TRBV6-6 to TRBJ1-2, with D possibly being TRBD1 (5 bases). V was clipped by 5 bases and J by 4 bases, with 11 bases between them. Germline values: CDR1 MNHNY, CDR2 SVGAGI (reference sequence). The CDR3 sequence is 13 residues long. CDR3 amino acids: CASSPQGGYGYTF. The CDR3, as DNA: TGTGCCAGCAGTCCCCAGGGCGGCTATGGCTACACCTTC.

The chain carries TRBV13 and TRBJ1-3; no reliable D call. The CDR3 is made up of 15 amino acids. Germline CDR1 PRHDT, CDR2 FYEKMQ (reference sequence). Trimming left V 3 bases short and J 0 bases short, with 9 bases between. CDR3 in DNA: TGTGCCAGCAGCTTTCGGACGGCCTCTGGAAACACCATATATTTT. It specifies CASSFRTASGNTIYF.

This clone was picked up one time. The rearrangement joins TRBV6-1 to TRBJ2-2; D gene uncertain. Germline lookup yields CDR1 MNHNS and CDR2 SASEGT. Trimming pared 3 bases from V and 2 bases from J, leaving 7 bases between. The CDR3 covers 14 residues. The CDR3 loop reads CASSDGYNTGELFF. DNA of the CDR3: TGTGCCAGCAGTGATGGGTACAACACCGGGGAGCTGTTTTTT.

This clone was detected a few times. V is TRBV5-4 and J is TRBJ2-1; D ambiguous. The CDR3 is 13 amino acids. Between the trimmed V and J ends, which lost 0 bases and 7 bases, there was a span of 8 bases. From germline, CDR1 is SGHNT and CDR2 YYREEE (reference sequence). This chain's CDR3 is CASSLDSWNEQFF. As DNA, the CDR3 is TGTGCCAGCAGCTTGGACAGTTGGAATGAGCAGTTCTTC.

The J gene is TRBJ1-4, the V gene TRBV10-3; possibly TRBD1 for D (5 bases). The CDR3 sequence is 14 residues long. CDR1 and CDR2 (germline): ENHRY, SYGVKD. Trimming removed 3 bases from V and 10 bases from J, with 15 bases in between. The CDR3: CAISDDSGTAKLFF. The CDR3 nucleotides read TGTGCCATCAGTGATGACAGTGGGACCGCAAAACTGTTTTTT.

This clone qualifies as medium-sized. The chain has TRBV6-9 and TRBJ1-6; 10 bases map to TRBD1. CDR3 size: 20 residues. The germline V gene has CDR1 MNHGY and CDR2 SVAAGI. J gave up 2 bases and V 4 bases, and 14 bases lay outside the gene matches. The CDR3, as DNA: TGTGCCAGCAGTTCCAAGTCCCGGGACAGGGGTTGGACCTATAATTCACCCCTCCACTTT. Protein: CASSSKSRDRGWTYNSPLHF.

This clone appeared a few times. As DNA, the CDR3 is TGTGCCAGCAGCGCGGACAGCCGCACAGATACGCAGTATTTT. It codes for CASSADSRTDTQYF. The chain uses TRBV9 and TRBJ2-3; D is perhaps TRBD1 (6 bases). V lost 3 bases to trimming and J lost 1 base, with 9 bases between them. This CDR3 spans 14 amino acids. Germline CDR1 is SGDLS and CDR2 is YYNGEE. Full variable domain (missing parts from reference TRBV9 and TRBJ2-3): DSGVTQTPKHLITATGQRVTLRCSPRSGDLSVYWYQQSLDQGLQFLIQYYNGEERAKGNILERFSAQQFPDLHSELNLSSLELGDSALYFCASSADSRTDTQYFGPGTRLTVL.

This clone came up once. The chain carries TRBV9 and TRBJ1-4; D possibly corresponds to TRBD1 (5 bases). Deletions cut 3 bases from V and 8 bases from J, with 14 bases between. CDR1 and CDR2 from the germline V gene are SGDLS and YYNGEE. The CDR3 is 14 residues long. The CDR3 region is CASSGDDVREKLFF. The CDR3 region has the DNA TGTGCCAGCAGCGGGGACGACGTGCGGGAAAAACTGTTTTTT. Based on the CDR3 plus reference TRBV9 and TRBJ1-4, the full variable domain is DSGVTQTPKHLITATGQRVTLRCSPRSGDLSVYWYQQSLDQGLQFLIQYYNGEERAKGNILERFSAQQFPDLHSELNLSSLELGDSALYFCASSGDDVREKLFFGSGTQLSVL.

This rearrangement joins TRBV5-1 to TRBJ2-3, with 7 bases identical to TRBD2. V lost 3 bases and J lost 2; bases outside the gene matches: 9. Per the germline V gene, CDR1 is SGHRS and CDR2 is YFSETQ. This CDR3 contains 16 residues. The CDR3 reads CASSWGGAGYTDTQYF. The CDR3 DNA reads as TGCGCCAGCAGCTGGGGGGGTGCGGGGTACACAGATACGCAGTATTTT.

The chain carries TRBV5-1 and TRBJ2-2; tentatively, D is TRBD1 (6 bases). Germline V gene data show CDR1 as SGHRS and CDR2 as YFSETQ. This CDR3 has 16 residues. Between the trimmed V and J ends, which lost 5 bases and 0 bases, there was a span of 14 bases. CDR3 sequence (DNA): TGCGCCAGCAGAAAAACAGGGACCGCGAACACCGGGGAGCTGTTTTTT. It is translated as CASRKTGTANTGELFF.

The genes are TRBV5-6 and TRBJ2-1, with 9 bases that match TRBD1. This CDR3 has 15 residues. Germline V gives CDR1 SGHDT, CDR2 YYEEEE. Trimming cost V 5 bases and J 6 bases; bases outside gene matches: 9. CDR3 region: CASSRRTGATNEQFF. CDR3 bases: TGTGCCAGCAGTAGAAGGACAGGGGCGACCAATGAGCAGTTCTTC.

V gene TRBV4-1 combines with J gene TRBJ1-6; 7 nucleotides match TRBD1. In germline, CDR1 is MGHRA, CDR2 YSYEKL. There are 16 residues in the CDR3. The ends lost 8 bases at V and 5 bases at J; junction bases unmatched: 12. CDR3 sequence (DNA): TGCGCCAGCGGGAGTCAGGGGGGATTCGATAATTCACCCCTCCACTTT. It yields the protein CASGSQGGFDNSPLHF.

This clone was picked up one time. The chain is built from TRBV27 and TRBJ2-5; D is unresolved. The V end lost 5 bases, the J end lost 1 base, and 5 bases lay between the germline ends. CDR1 and CDR2 from the germline V gene are MNHEY and SMNVEV (reference sequence). This CDR3 contains 12 residues. CDR3 protein: CASSRPQETQYF. CDR3 nucleotide sequence: TGTGCCAGCAGTCGCCCCCAAGAGACCCAGTACTTC.

The J gene is TRBJ2-5, the V gene TRBV5-1; the D gene is possibly TRBD1 (5 bases). The CDR3 is 16 residues long. Looked up from germline, CDR1 is SGHRS and CDR2 is YFSETQ. The V end was cut by 0 bases, the J end by 2 bases, with 14 bases between. The CDR3 protein is CASSLAIYPGQETQYF. CDR3 nucleotides: TGCGCCAGCAGCTTGGCCATATATCCAGGGCAAGAGACCCAGTACTTC.

The chain is built from TRBV10-2 and TRBJ1-2, with TRBD1 as a possible D gene (6 bases). Trimming stripped 0 bases from V and 3 bases from J, with 17 bases between. Germline assignment: CDR1 WSHSY and CDR2 SAAADI. The CDR3 covers 17 residues. This chain's CDR3 is CASSESRGGPRDYGYTF. Here the CDR3 DNA reads TGCGCCAGCAGTGAGTCGAGGGGGGGACCCCGCGACTATGGCTACACCTTC.

This clone is large in the sample. V and J are TRBV2 and TRBJ2-7; D not resolved. Germline-derived CDR1 and CDR2 are SNHLY and FYNNEI. The CDR3 totals 11 residues. Trimming removed 6 bases at V and 0 bases at J, with 3 bases between. CDR3 residues: CASRGSYEQYF. The DNA for the CDR3 is TGTGCCAGCAGGGGCTCCTACGAGCAGTACTTC.

The chain combines TRBV6-1 with TRBJ1-3; D unresolved. V gave up 1 base and J gave up 3 bases, with 7 bases separating them. The CDR3 has 14 residues. In germline, CDR1 is MNHNS, CDR2 SASEGT. The CDR3 spells CASSEVAHGNTIYF. Here the CDR3 DNA reads TGTGCCAGCAGTGAAGTAGCTCATGGAAACACCATATATTTT.

This clone has only a few counts. The genes are TRBV6-6 and TRBJ2-5; TRBD2 agrees at 12 bases. Germline CDR1 is MNHNY and CDR2 is SVGAGI (reference sequence). The trim removed 7 bases at V and 4 bases at J, leaving 7 bases unmatched. The CDR3 contains 15 residues. This CDR3 reads CASNPASGGGETQYF. CDR3 sequence (DNA): TGTGCCAGCAACCCGGCTAGCGGGGGGGGAGAGACCCAGTACTTC.

The V and J genes are TRBV29-1 and TRBJ1-2; 9 bases line up with TRBD1. This CDR3 contains 11 residues. The V and J ends lost 5 bases and 9 bases, in that order; junction bases with no gene match: 4. Germline V lookup: CDR1 SQVTM, CDR2 ANQGSEA. CDR3: CSVRTGVSYTF. The CDR3, as DNA: TGCAGCGTTCGGACAGGGGTGAGCTACACCTTC.